This T cell receptor (beta chain) is from a study of shared clonotypes between healthy human individuals. Each sorted subset replicate got 200 ng genomic DNA, 30,000 or so genomes. The method was immunoSEQ multiplex PCR; TCRdb's version includes in-frame clones alone and lacks a portion of them. The sample gives approximately 2.5 million clones, over 85% of which show up once; approximately 0.36% is in the top ten. Study conclusions and caveats: Generally, estimated richness proved larger in naive subsets than it did in memory subsets. About 5% was the fraction of naive CD4 clonotypes found shared across several donors.

Germline V gene lookup returns CDR1 SGHRS and CDR2 YFSETQ. Trimming cost V 1 base and J 3 bases, with 8 bases left between them. There are 14 residues in the CDR3. Of note for this clone: Its specificity is not known.

The clonotype was recovered from a man younger than 35 in good health. Some clones in this sample may be carry-over from other donors' samples. The chain recombines TRBV5-1 with TRBJ2-1, with unresolved D. Sequenced input: naive CD4+ T cells from PBMCs. The sample's subset: CD45RA+ positively selected. The CDR3: CASSLPPFYNEQFF. The CDR3 coding sequence is TGCGCCAGCAGCTTGCCTCCTTTCTACAATGAGCAGTTCTTC.